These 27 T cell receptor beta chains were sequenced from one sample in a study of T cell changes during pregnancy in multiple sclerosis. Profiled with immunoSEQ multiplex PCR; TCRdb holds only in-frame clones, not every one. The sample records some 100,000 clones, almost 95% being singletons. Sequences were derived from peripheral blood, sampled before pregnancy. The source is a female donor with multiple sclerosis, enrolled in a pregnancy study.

The CDR3 DNA is TGCGCCAGCAGCTTGGCTGGGCGGGAGAGGGGCGAGCAGTACTTC. It specifies CASSLAGRERGEQYF. The V and J genes are TRBV5-1 and TRBJ2-7; 7 positions match TRBD2. Trimming removed 0 bases from V and 6 bases from J; junction bases left unmatched: 9. The CDR3 runs 15 residues. CDR1 and CDR2 (germline): SGHRS, YFSETQ.

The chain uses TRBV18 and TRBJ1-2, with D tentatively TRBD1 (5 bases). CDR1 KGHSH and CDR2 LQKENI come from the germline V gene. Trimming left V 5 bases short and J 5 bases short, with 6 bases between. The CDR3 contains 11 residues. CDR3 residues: CASSGGYGYTF. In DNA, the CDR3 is TGTGCCAGCTCAGGGGGGTATGGCTACACCTTC.

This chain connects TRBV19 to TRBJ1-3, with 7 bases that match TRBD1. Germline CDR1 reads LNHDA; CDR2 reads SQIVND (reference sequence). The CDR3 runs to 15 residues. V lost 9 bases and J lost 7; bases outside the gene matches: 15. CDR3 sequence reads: CASIYRGRTGNTIYF. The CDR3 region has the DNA TGTGCCAGCATCTACAGGGGACGAACCGGGAACACCATATATTTT.

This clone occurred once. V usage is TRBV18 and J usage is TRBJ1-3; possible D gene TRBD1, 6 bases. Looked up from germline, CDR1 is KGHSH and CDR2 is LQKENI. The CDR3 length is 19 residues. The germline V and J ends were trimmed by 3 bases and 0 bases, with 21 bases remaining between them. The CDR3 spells CASSPLLQGFFSSGNTIYF. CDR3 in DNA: TGTGCCAGCTCACCCCTCTTACAGGGCTTCTTCAGCTCTGGAAACACCATATATTTT.

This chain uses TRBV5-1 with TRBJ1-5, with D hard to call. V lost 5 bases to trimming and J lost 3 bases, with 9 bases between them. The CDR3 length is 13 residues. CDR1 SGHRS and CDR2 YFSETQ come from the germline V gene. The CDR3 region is CASSSGNNQPQHF. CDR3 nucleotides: TGCGCCAGCAGTTCCGGTAACAATCAGCCCCAGCATTTT.

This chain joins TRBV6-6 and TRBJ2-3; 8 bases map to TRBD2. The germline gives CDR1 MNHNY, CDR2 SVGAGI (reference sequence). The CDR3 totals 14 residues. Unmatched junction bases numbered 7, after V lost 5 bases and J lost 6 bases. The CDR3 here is CASSGSGSGDTQYF. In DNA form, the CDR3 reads TGTGCCAGCAGTGGAAGCGGGAGCGGCGATACGCAGTATTTT.

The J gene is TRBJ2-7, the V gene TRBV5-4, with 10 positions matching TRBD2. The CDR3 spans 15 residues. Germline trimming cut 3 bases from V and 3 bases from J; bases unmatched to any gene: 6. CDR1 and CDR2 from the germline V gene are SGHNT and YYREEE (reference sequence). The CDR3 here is CASSWGLASSYEQYF. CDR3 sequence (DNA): TGTGCCAGCAGCTGGGGACTAGCGTCCAGCTACGAGCAGTACTTC.

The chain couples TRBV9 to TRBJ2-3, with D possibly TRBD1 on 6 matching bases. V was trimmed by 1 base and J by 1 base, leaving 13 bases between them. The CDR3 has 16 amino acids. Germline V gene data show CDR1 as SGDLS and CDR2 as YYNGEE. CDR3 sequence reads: CASSVITGSGTDTQYF. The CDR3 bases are TGTGCCAGCAGCGTAATTACAGGGTCGGGCACAGATACGCAGTATTTT.

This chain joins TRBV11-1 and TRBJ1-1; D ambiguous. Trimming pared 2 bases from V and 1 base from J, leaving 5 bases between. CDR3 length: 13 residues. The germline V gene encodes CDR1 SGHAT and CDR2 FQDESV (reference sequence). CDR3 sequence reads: CASSLSGNTEAFF. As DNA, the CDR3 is TGTGCCAGCAGCTTATCAGGGAACACTGAAGCTTTCTTT. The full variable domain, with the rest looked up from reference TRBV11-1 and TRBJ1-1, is EAEVAQSPRYKITEKSQAVAFWCDPISGHATLYWYRQILGQGPELLVQFQDESVVDDSQLPKDRFSAERLKGVDSTLKIQPAELGDSAMYLCASSLSGNTEAFFGQGTRLTVV.

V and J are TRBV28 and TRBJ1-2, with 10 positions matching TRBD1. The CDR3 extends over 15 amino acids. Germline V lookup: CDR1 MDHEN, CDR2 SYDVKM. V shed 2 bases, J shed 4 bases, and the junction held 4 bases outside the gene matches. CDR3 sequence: CASSLGQGESYGYTF. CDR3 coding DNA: TGTGCCAGCAGTTTAGGACAGGGGGAATCCTATGGCTACACCTTC.

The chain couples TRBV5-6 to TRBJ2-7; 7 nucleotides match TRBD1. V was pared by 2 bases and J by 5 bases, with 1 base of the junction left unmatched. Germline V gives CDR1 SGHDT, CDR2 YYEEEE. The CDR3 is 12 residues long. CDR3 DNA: TGTGCCAGCAGCTTCGGGACAGACGAGCAGTACTTC. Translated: CASSFGTDEQYF.

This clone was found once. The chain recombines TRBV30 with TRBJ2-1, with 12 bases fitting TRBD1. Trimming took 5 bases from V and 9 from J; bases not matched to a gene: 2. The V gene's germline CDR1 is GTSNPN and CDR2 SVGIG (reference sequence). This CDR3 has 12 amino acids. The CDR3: CAWGGQGAEQFF. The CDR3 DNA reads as TGTGCCTGGGGGGGACAGGGGGCTGAGCAGTTCTTC. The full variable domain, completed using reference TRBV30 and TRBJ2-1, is SQTIHQWPATLVQPVGSPLSLECTVEGTSNPNLYWYRQAAGRGLQLLFYSVGIGQISSEVPQNLSASRPQDRQFILSSKKLLLSDSGFYLCAWGGQGAEQFFGPGTRLTVL.

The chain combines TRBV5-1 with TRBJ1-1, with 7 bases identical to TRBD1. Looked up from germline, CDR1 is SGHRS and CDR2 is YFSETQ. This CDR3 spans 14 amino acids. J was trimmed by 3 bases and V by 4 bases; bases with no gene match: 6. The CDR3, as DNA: TGCGCCAGCAGCAGACAGGGTTATGACACTGAAGCTTTCTTT. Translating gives CASSRQGYDTEAFF.

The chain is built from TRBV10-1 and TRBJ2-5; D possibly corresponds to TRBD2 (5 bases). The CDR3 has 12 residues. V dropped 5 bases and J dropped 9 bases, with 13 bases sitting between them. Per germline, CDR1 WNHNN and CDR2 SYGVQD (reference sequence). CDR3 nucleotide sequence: TGCGCCAGCAGTCAGGACGGAGCGGCCCAGTACTTC. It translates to CASSQDGAAQYF.

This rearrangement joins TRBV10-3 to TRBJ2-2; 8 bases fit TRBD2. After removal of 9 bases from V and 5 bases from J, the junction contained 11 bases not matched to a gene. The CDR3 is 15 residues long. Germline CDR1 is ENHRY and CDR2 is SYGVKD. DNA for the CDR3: TGTGCCATAAAGGCGTCGGGGGGGCCAACCGGGGAGCTGTTTTTT. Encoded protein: CAIKASGGPTGELFF.

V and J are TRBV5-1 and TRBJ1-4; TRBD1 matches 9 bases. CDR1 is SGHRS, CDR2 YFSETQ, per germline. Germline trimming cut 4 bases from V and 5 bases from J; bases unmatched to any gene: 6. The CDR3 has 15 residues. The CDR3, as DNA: TGCGCCAGCAGCCTCCGGACAGGGGAAAATGAAAAACTGTTTTTT. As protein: CASSLRTGENEKLFF.

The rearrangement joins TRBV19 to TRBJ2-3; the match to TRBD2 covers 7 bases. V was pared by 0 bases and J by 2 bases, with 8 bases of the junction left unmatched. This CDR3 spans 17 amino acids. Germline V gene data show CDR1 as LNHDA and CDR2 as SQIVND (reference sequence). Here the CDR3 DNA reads TGTGCCAGTAGTATAGATCGGCCTAGCGGTTACACAGATACGCAGTATTTT. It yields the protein CASSIDRPSGYTDTQYF. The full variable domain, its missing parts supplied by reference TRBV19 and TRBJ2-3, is DGGITQSPKYLFRKEGQNVTLSCEQNLNHDAMYWYRQDPGQGLRLIYYSQIVNDFQKGDIAEGYSVSREKKESFPLTVTSAQKNPTAFYLCASSIDRPSGYTDTQYFGPGTRLTVL.

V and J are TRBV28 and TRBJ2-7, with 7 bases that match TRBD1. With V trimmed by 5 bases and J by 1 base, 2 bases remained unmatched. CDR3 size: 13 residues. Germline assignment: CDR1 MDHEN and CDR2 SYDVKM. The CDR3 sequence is CASSTGVSYEQYF. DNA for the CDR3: TGTGCCAGCAGTACAGGGGTATCCTACGAGCAGTACTTC.

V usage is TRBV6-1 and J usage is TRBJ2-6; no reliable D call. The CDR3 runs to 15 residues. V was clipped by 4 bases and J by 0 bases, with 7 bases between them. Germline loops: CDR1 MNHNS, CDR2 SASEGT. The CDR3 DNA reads TGTGCCAGCAGTGTGAGTCTCTCTGGGGCCAACGTCCTGACTTTC. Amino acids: CASSVSLSGANVLTF.

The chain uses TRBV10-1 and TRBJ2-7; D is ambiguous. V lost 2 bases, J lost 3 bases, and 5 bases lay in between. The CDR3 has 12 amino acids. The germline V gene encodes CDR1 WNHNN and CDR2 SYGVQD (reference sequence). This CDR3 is CASSEVNYEQYF. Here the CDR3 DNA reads TGCGCCAGCAGTGAGGTCAACTACGAGCAGTACTTC.

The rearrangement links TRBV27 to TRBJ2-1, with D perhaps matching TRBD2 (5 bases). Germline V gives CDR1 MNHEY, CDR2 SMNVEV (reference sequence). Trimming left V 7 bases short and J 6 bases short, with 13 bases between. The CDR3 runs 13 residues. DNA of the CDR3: TGTGCCAGCATCCCGGGCCGGGGCAATGAGCAGTTCTTC. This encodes CASIPGRGNEQFF.

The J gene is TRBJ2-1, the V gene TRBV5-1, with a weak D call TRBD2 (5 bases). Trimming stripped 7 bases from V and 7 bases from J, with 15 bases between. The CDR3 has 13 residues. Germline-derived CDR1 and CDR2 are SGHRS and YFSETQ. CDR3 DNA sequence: TGCGCCAGCGGGCTCCGGGATAGGAATGAGCAGTTCTTC. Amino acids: CASGLRDRNEQFF.

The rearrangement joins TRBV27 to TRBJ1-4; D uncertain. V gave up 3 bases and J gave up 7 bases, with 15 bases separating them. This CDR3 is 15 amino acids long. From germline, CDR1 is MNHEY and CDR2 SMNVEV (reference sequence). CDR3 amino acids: CASSFAGKVGEKLFF. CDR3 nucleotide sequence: TGTGCCAGCAGTTTTGCCGGGAAGGTGGGTGAAAAACTGTTTTTT.

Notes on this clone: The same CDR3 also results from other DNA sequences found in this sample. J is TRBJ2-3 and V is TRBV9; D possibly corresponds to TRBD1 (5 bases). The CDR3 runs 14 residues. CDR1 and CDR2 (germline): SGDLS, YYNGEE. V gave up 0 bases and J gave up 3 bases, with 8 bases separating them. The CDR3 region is CASSVGQGTDTQYF. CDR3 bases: TGTGCCAGCAGCGTAGGGCAGGGTACAGATACGCAGTATTTT.

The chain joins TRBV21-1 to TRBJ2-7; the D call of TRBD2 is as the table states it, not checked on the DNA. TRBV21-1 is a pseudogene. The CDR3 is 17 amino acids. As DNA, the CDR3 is TGTGCCACGCTAAGTGGGGGTTCGGGGGGGCGCTCCTACGAGCAGTACTTC. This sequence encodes CATLSGGSGGRSYEQYF.

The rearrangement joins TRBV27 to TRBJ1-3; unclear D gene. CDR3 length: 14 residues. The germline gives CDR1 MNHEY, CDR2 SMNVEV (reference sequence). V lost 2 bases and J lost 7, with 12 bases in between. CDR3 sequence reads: CASSLPPYGNTIYF. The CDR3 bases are TGTGCCAGCAGTTTACCTCCCTACGGGAACACCATATATTTT.

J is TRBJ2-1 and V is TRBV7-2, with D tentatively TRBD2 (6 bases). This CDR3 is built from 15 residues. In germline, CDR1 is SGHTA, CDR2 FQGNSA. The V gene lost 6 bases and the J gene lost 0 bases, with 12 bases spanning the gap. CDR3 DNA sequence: TGTGCCAGCAGTCTAGCGCGTAGCTCCTACAATGAGCAGTTCTTC. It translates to CASSLARSSYNEQFF.